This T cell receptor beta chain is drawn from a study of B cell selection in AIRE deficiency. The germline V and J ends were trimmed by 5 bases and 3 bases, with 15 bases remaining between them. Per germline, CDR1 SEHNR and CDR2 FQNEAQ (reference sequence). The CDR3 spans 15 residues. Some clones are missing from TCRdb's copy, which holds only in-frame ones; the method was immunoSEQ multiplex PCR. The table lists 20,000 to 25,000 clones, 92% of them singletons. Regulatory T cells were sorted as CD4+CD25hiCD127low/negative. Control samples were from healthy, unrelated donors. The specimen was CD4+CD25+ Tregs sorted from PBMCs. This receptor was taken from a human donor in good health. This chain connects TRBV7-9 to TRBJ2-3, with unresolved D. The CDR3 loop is CASSLRPLGTDTQYF. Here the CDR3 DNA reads TGTGCCAGCAGCCTCAGACCTCTCGGGACAGATACGCAGTATTTT.